The sample holds one count of the clone carrying this TCR beta chain. Its antigen remains unknown. Produced via immunoSEQ multiplex PCR; TCRdb's table is partial and in-frame only. The sample records roughly 400,000 clones, 90% to 97% being singletons. Combining CD45RO+ cells with CCR7-negative CD45RA+ TemRA cells gave CD8 memory. The data were obtained in a study of shared clonotypes between healthy human individuals. Whole-study results and caveats: Collection of samples was limited to blood; tissue repertoires likely differ. Naive CD4 clonotype sharing across a handful of donors was approximately 5.2%.

The CDR3 length is 16 residues. The V and J ends lost 1 base and 2 bases respectively, with 13 bases between them. Germline V CDR1 and CDR2: SGHDN, FVKESK. The specimen sequenced was memory CD8+ T cells sorted from blood. Subset defined: CD45RO+ cells pooled with CCR7-negative TemRA cells. The chain employs TRBV14 and TRBJ2-3, with D perhaps TRBD2 (6 bases). The source of this sequence is a man aged 25 to 40 in good health. The CDR3 DNA is TGTGCCAGCAGCCAAGGGCCTAGCGAGTACACAGATACGCAGTATTTT. This translates into CASSQGPSEYTDTQYF. The full variable domain, its missing parts supplied by reference TRBV14 and TRBJ2-3, is EAGVTQFPSHSVIEKGQTVTLRCDPISGHDNLYWYRRVMGKEIKFLLHFVKESKQDESGMPNNRFLAERTGGTYSTLKVQPAELEDSGVYFCASSQGPSEYTDTQYFGPGTRLTVL.